This T cell receptor beta chain was observed in a study of graft-versus-host responses after intestinal transplantation. Study overall: Recipients underwent multivisceral, liver-intestinal, or isolated intestinal transplants. Each patient got anti-thymocyte globulin induction, then tacrolimus and steroids for two to four years. Study-level findings and limits: GvH clones were found in recipient marrow; some appeared first in ileum or blood. Peak circulating GvH clone levels were associated with early post-transplant HvG declines.

Only one count was recorded for this clone. Its antigen is still unknown. Clones were read by immunoSEQ multiplex PCR, and TCRdb kept only the in-frame ones, dropping some. The data show 11,000 to 15,000 clones, approximately 96% seen once. The CDR3 is 17 residues long. The germline V and J ends were trimmed by 4 bases and 5 bases, with 21 bases remaining between them. Germline values: CDR1 LNHDA, CDR2 SQIVND (reference sequence). The clonotype originates from a human patient who received an intestinal transplant, so some T cells may come from the graft donor. The rearrangement joins TRBV19 to TRBJ1-5; a weak D match, TRBD1 (5 bases). Sequenced material: PBMCs, taken 9 days after transplant. CDR3 coding DNA: TGTGCCAGTAGTACCACTCTGGGGCCGGGGGGGGATCAGCCCCAGCATTTT. Encoded protein: CASSTTLGPGGDQPQHF. The full variable domain, rest sourced from reference TRBV19 and TRBJ1-5, is DGGITQSPKYLFRKEGQNVTLSCEQNLNHDAMYWYRQDPGQGLRLIYYSQIVNDFQKGDIAEGYSVSREKKESFPLTVTSAQKNPTAFYLCASSTTLGPGGDQPQHFGDGTRLSIL.